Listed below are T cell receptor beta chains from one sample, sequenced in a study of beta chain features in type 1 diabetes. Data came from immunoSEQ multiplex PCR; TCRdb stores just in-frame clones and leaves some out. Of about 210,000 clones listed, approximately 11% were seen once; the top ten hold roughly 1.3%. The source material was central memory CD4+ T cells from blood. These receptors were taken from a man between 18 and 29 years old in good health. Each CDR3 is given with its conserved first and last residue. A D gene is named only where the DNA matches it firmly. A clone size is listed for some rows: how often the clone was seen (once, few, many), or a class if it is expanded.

TGTGCCACCAGCAGAGTTCCCCTGGAGAGCTCCTACAATGAGCAGTTCTTC	CATSRVPLESSYNEQFF	TRBV15	once	TRBJ2-1	NA
TGTGCCAGCAGCCAGACCTCGACAGGCAGAGAGCAGTTCTTC	CASSQTSTGREQFF	TRBV14	many	TRBJ2-1	NA
TGTGCCAGCAGCGTAAAAGCGGGAGGCAACAATGAGCAGTTCTTC	CASSVKAGGNNEQFF	TRBV9	NA	TRBJ2-1	TRBD2
TGTGCCAGCAGCTCGACAGGGGGCCGTGGCTACACCTTC	CASSSTGGRGYTF	TRBV5-4	NA	TRBJ1-2	TRBD1
TGTGCCAGCAGGTCAGGCTACTCCTCTGAAGCTTTCTTT	CASRSGYSSEAFF	TRBV2	few	TRBJ1-1	NA
TGTGCCAGCAGTCCCGGTCCTGTTCCAGATACGCAGTATTTT	CASSPGPVPDTQYF	TRBV2	NA	TRBJ2-3	NA
TGTGCCAGCAGCTTAGTGGCCTACGAGCAGTACTTC	CASSLVAYEQYF	TRBV7-6	many	TRBJ2-7	NA
TGTGCCAGCAGCTTTGGGGGGGAGGGCACAGATACGCAGTATTTT	CASSFGGEGTDTQYF	TRBV28	NA	TRBJ2-3	TRBD2
TGCGCCAGCAGCTTGTACGTGGATCAGGAGCCCCAGCATTTT	CASSLYVDQEPQHF	TRBV5-1	NA	TRBJ1-5	NA
TGTGCCAGCAGGGGGGTGGCCTATGGCTACACCTTC	CASRGVAYGYTF	TRBV2	few	TRBJ1-2	NA
TGTGCCTGGAGTCAAGGATACCTACTCGATCAGCCCCAGCATTTT	CAWSQGYLLDQPQHF	TRBV30	once	TRBJ1-5	NA
TGTGCCAGCAGCTTAGCGACAGCAATAGGCACAGATACGCAGTATTTT	CASSLATAIGTDTQYF	TRBV7-9	many	TRBJ2-3	NA
TGTGCCAGCAGCCGCGGGACTAGCGGAACAGAGCAGTTCTTC	CASSRGTSGTEQFF	TRBV7-2	NA	TRBJ2-1	TRBD2
TGTGCCAGCAGCTCCGGGACTAGCTTTCCCGGGGAGCTGTTTTTT	CASSSGTSFPGELFF	TRBV5-4	many	TRBJ2-2	TRBD2
TGTGCCAGCAGCGTAGCCAAGGGGATGAACACTGAAGCTTTCTTT	CASSVAKGMNTEAFF	TRBV9	few	TRBJ1-1	NA
TGCGCCAGCAGCTTGGAGCTAGCGGGAAGTAACGAAAACATTCAGTACTTC	CASSLELAGSNENIQYF	TRBV5-1	NA	TRBJ2-4	TRBD2
TGTGCCAGCAGCTTATATGGCCAGGACTTCACAGATACGCAGTATTTT	CASSLYGQDFTDTQYF	TRBV7-9	NA	TRBJ2-3	NA
TGTGCCAGCAGTGAATGGCGTGCAACTAATGAAAAACTGTTTTTT	CASSEWRATNEKLFF	TRBV6-1	few	TRBJ1-4	NA
TGTGCCATCAGTGTGACAGGGGACGAGCAGTACTTC	CAISVTGDEQYF	TRBV10-3	many	TRBJ2-7	TRBD1
TGTGCCTGGAGTCCGGACAGGGCGTACGAGCAGTACTTC	CAWSPDRAYEQYF	TRBV30	NA	TRBJ2-7	TRBD1
TGTGCCAGTAGCACCATACAGGGGATCCCACTCCGCACAGATACGCAGTATTTT	CASSTIQGIPLRTDTQYF	TRBV19	few	TRBJ2-3	TRBD1
TGTGCCTGGAGTGTTCCTCCCCTCGCCGAGCAGTACTTC	CAWSVPPLAEQYF	TRBV30	few	TRBJ2-7	NA
TGTGCCAGCAGCCCCGACCGTCAGGCGGCAGATACGCAGTATTTT	CASSPDRQAADTQYF	TRBV11-2	NA	TRBJ2-3	NA
TGCAGTGCTGGCGTTGTGGGTGAGCAGTTCTTC	CSAGVVGEQFF	TRBV20-1	few	TRBJ2-1	NA
TGTGCCAGTAGTATAAGGGAGACCCAGTACTTC	CASSIRETQYF	TRBV19	many	TRBJ2-5	NA
TGTGCCTGGAGCCGGGACAGGGGAGCAAACACCATATATTTT	CAWSRDRGANTIYF	TRBV30	once	TRBJ1-3	TRBD1
TGCGCCAGCAGTGAGTCCGGCTGGCCTAGCACTGAAGCTTTCTTT	CASSESGWPSTEAFF	TRBV10-2	NA	TRBJ1-1	NA
TGTGCCAGCAGCCACTACGGCGACCCGAACACTGAAGCTTTCTTT	CASSHYGDPNTEAFF	TRBV7-2	NA	TRBJ1-1	NA
TGTGCCAGCAGTTTGTACCGGGGCCACGGCACCGGGGAGCTGTTTTTT	CASSLYRGHGTGELFF	TRBV27	few	TRBJ2-2	NA
TGTGCCAGCAGCTTTTCCTACGAGCAGTACTTC	CASSFSYEQYF	TRBV7-9	many	TRBJ2-7	NA
TGCGCCAGCAGCCCGCAGCCCACAGGGCAACAGCCCCAGCATTTT	CASSPQPTGQQPQHF	TRBV5-1	many	TRBJ1-5	NA